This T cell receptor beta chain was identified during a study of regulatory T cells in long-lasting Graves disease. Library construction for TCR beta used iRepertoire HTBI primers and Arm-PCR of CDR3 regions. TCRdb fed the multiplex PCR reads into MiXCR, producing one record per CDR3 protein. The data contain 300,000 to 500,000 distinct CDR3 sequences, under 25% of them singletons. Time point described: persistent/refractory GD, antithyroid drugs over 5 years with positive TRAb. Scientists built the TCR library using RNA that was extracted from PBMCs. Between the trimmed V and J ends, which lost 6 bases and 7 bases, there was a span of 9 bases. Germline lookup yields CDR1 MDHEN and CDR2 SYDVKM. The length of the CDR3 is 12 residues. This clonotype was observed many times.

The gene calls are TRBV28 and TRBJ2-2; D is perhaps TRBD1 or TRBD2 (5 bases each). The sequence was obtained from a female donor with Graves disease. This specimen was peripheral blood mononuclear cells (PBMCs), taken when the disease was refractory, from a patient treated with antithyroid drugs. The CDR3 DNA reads TGTGCCAGCAGCTTGGGGGTCGGGGAGCTGTTTTTT. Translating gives CASSLGVGELFF.